This T cell receptor (beta chain) was sequenced in a study of beta chain features in type 1 diabetes. Points from the study as a whole: VDJ junctions in type 1 diabetes patients carried more deletions and fewer insertions. Naive, central memory and Treg TCRB repertoires appeared more alike in patients than in healthy donors.

Expressed TCRB transcripts were sequenced, since all the RNA that had been isolated was reverse transcribed. Sequenced by immunoSEQ multiplex PCR; TCRdb stores in-frame clones only, minus some. The sample has 200,000 to 250,000 clones; 25% to 30% are singletons. This clone has more than one count but fewer than ten. No antigen is known for it. The TCR was taken from a man aged 25 to 45 in good health. Sequencing was done on a sample of central memory CD4+ T cells from blood.

In DNA, the CDR3 is TGTGCCAGCAGCTTAGCGGGACTAGCGGGAGTAGATACGCAGTATTTT. Translation gives CASSLAGLAGVDTQYF. The chain carries TRBV7-2 and TRBJ2-3, with 14 bases identical to TRBD2. Germline lookup yields CDR1 SGHTA and CDR2 FQGNSA. This CDR3 has 16 amino acids. With V trimmed by 0 bases and J by 5 bases, 1 base remained unmatched.